These 12 T cell receptor beta chains were sequenced from one sample in a study of T cells in Graves' hyperthyroidism and ophthalmopathy. RNA transcripts served as the template for amplifying TCR beta CDR3 regions. When the TCR CDR3 underwent first-round RT-PCR, the HTBI primer set was used. TCRdb ran MiXCR on the multiplex PCR reads and lists one entry per CDR3 protein. Among hundreds of thousands of distinct CDR3 sequences, about two fifths were seen once, and the ten largest hold roughly 8.3%. Material for sequencing was blood. Receptor source: a young man with Graves' hyperthyroidism.

The V gene is TRBV29-1, the J gene TRBJ1-2, with D possibly TRBD1 on 6 matching bases. Trimming shortened V by 0 bases and J by 5 bases, and 16 bases separated the two germline ends. CDR1 and CDR2 (germline): SQVTM, ANQGSEA. There are 15 residues in the CDR3. The CDR3 sequence: CSVEDRRGGGYGYTF. CDR3 nucleotide sequence: TGCAGCGTTGAAGATAGACGAGGAGGGGGGTATGGCTACACCTTC.

Many counts were recorded for this clonotype. The chain is built from TRBV29-1 and TRBJ1-2; 7 nucleotides agree with TRBD1. V was pared by 3 bases and J by 5 bases, with 12 bases of the junction left unmatched. The length of the CDR3 is 15 residues. Germline CDR1 and CDR2: SQVTM and ANQGSEA. CDR3 in amino acids: CSVDEGAGSAYGYTF. The CDR3 bases are TGCAGCGTTGATGAGGGGGCCGGGTCCGCTTATGGCTACACCTTC.

This clonotype has ten or more counts. The chain employs TRBV2 and TRBJ2-6; D may be TRBD1 (6 bases). V lost 4 bases, J lost 0 bases, and 10 bases lay in between. The CDR3 spans 16 residues. The germline CDR1 and CDR2 sequences are SNHLY and FYNNEI. CDR3 residues: CASSVTGSSGANVLTF. The CDR3 DNA reads as TGTGCCAGCAGTGTAACAGGGAGCTCTGGGGCCAACGTCCTGACTTTC. The full variable domain, in which reference TRBV2 and TRBJ2-6 provide the parts outside the CDR3, is EPEVTQTPSHQVTQMGQEVILRCVPISNHLYFYWYRQILGQKVEFLVSFYNNEISEKSEIFDDQFSVERPDGSNFTLKIRSTKLEDSAMYFCASSVTGSSGANVLTFGAGSRLTVL.

The V and J genes are TRBV2 and TRBJ2-7; TRBD1 is a possible D gene (6 bases). The V end lost 3 bases, the J end lost 3 bases, and 12 bases lay between the germline ends. This CDR3 is 14 amino acids long. In germline, CDR1 is SNHLY, CDR2 FYNNEI. The CDR3 nucleotides read TGTGCCAGCAGTGATCAGAGGGGGTACTACGAGCAGTACTTC. It encodes CASSDQRGYYEQYF.

The chain uses TRBV24-1 and TRBJ1-1, with D unclear. With 11 bases removed from V and 3 bases from J, the gap between germline ends came to 24 bases. CDR3 length equals 16 residues. Germline lookup yields CDR1 KGHDR and CDR2 SFDVKD. CDR3 residues: CASSQRRELGDTEAFF. The CDR3 DNA follows: TGTGCCAGCAGCCAGAGACGGGAGCTCGGAGACACTGAAGCTTTCTTT.

In this sample, this clonotype turned up a few times. J is TRBJ1-1 and V is TRBV14, with a tentative D call TRBD1 (6 bases). Germline V gene sequence: CDR1 SGHDN, CDR2 FVKESK. The CDR3 totals 18 residues. Deletions cut 1 base from V and 0 bases from J, with 18 bases between. The DNA for the CDR3 is TGTGCCAGCAGCCAAGGTTCGTTTCAGGGGCAGCTGAACACTGAAGCTTTCTTT. Translation gives CASSQGSFQGQLNTEAFF.

This clonotype was detected only once. The chain links TRBV7-2 to TRBJ1-3, with D unresolved. Germline assignment: CDR1 SGHTA and CDR2 FQGNSA. Trimming stripped 2 bases from V and 7 bases from J, with 12 bases between. CDR3 length: 14 residues. CDR3 in amino acids: CASSLLLGMNTIYF. In nucleotides, the CDR3 is TGTGCCAGCAGCTTATTACTAGGGATGAACACCATATATTTT.

This chain joins TRBV5-6 and TRBJ1-2; D possibly corresponds to TRBD1 (5 bases). Deletions cut 1 base from V and 6 bases from J, with 13 bases between. The V gene's germline CDR1 is SGHDT and CDR2 YYEEEE. CDR3 length equals 14 residues. CDR3 region: CASSLSAFRDGYTF. CDR3 DNA: TGTGCCAGCAGCTTGTCGGCCTTCAGGGATGGCTACACCTTC.

This chain connects TRBV7-6 to TRBJ2-7; a weak D match, TRBD1 (6 bases). The CDR3 runs 15 residues. Germline-derived CDR1 and CDR2 are SGHVS and FNYEAQ. V was clipped by 2 bases and J by 5 bases, with 16 bases between them. CDR3 DNA: TGTGCCAGCAGCTTAAGTGGGGGCAGGGCCCACGAGCAGTACTTC. Protein product: CASSLSGGRAHEQYF. The full variable domain, completed using reference TRBV7-6 and TRBJ2-7, is GAGVSQSPRYKVTKRGQDVALRCDPISGHVSLYWYRQALGQGPEFLTYFNYEAQQDKSGLPNDRFSAERPEGSISTLTIQRTEQRDSAMYRCASSLSGGRAHEQYFGPGTRLTVT.

This clonotype showed up just a few times. CDR3 bases: TGTGCCAGCAGTTACGAAACAGCGCGGTCACCCCTCCACTTT. Protein product: CASSYETARSPLHF. The rearrangement uses TRBV6-5 and TRBJ1-6, with D uncertain. The ends were cut back, 2 bases at V and 10 bases at J, with 12 bases in the middle. The CDR3 has 14 residues. Germline V gives CDR1 MNHEY, CDR2 SVGAGI.

This sequence joins TRBV6-2 or TRBV6-3 and TRBJ2-5, with 11 bases lining up with TRBD2. This CDR3 contains 15 residues. V lost 2 bases to trimming and J lost 4 bases; unmatched junction nucleotides: 3. Germline V gives CDR1 MNHEY, CDR2 SVGEGT. In DNA, the CDR3 is TGTGCCAGCAGTTACCCCACTAGCGGGGGAGAGACCCAGTACTTC. Its translation is CASSYPTSGGETQYF.

This clonotype appeared a few times. V is TRBV4-1 and J is TRBJ1-5; D is possibly TRBD1 (6 bases). There are 16 residues in the CDR3. CDR1 MGHRA and CDR2 YSYEKL come from the germline V gene. Trimming took off 0 bases at V and 2 bases at J, with 11 bases between the two ends. The CDR3 spells CASSQDHREGNQPQHF. CDR3 sequence (DNA): TGCGCCAGCAGCCAAGATCACAGGGAAGGCAATCAGCCCCAGCATTTT.